The clone carrying this TCR beta chain was recorded many times. TCRdb analysed the 5' RACE reads with MiXCR anew, one entry per CDR3 protein. This sample has 110,000 or so distinct CDR3 sequences, with roughly a sixth found just once. The data are from a study of T-cell memory formation after mild COVID-19. From germline, CDR1 is SGHVS and CDR2 FQNEAQ. The J segment lost 0 bases and the V segment lost 0 bases, leaving 7 bases of the junction unmatched. The CDR3 totals 18 residues. The chain has TRBV7-8 and TRBJ2-1, with 8 bases aligning to TRBD2. Sequencing was performed on PBMCs or a T cell subset sorted from them (not recorded which). This TCR derives from a man aged 18 to 30 who had mild COVID-19 (a few samples of this study predate the infection). Cell type and time point are not known. As DNA, the CDR3 is TGTGCCAGCAGCTTAGCGCTTATAGCGGGGTTCTCCTACAATGAGCAGTTCTTC. Its translation: CASSLALIAGFSYNEQFF.